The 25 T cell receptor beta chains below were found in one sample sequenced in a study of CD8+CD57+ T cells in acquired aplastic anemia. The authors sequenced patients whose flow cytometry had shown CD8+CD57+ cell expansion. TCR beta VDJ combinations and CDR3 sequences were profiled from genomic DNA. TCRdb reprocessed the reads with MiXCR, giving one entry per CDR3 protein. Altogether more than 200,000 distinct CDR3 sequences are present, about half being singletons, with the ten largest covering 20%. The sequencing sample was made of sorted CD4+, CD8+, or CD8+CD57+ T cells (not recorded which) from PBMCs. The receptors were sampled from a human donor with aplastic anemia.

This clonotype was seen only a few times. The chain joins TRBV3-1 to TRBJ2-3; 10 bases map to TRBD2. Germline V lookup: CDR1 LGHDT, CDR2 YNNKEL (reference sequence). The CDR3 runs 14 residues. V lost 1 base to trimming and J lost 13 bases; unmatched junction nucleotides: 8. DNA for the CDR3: TGTGCCAGCAGCCAAGGCCCAAGGACTAGCGGCAAGTATTTT. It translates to CASSQGPRTSGKYF.

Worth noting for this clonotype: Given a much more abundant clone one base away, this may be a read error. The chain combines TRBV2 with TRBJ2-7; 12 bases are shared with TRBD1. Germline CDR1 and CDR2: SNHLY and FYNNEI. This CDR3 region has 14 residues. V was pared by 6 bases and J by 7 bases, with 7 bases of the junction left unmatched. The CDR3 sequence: CASRPGQGAREQYF. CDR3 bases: TGTGCCAGCAGACCGGGACAGGGGGCGAGGGAGCAGTACTTC.

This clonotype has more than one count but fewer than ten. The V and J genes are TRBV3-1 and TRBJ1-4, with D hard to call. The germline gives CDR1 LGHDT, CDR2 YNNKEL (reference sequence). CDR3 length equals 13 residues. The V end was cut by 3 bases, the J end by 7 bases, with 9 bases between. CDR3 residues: CASSQRTAEKLFF. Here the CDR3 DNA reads TGTGCCAGCAGCCAGAGGACGGCTGAAAAACTGTTTTTT.

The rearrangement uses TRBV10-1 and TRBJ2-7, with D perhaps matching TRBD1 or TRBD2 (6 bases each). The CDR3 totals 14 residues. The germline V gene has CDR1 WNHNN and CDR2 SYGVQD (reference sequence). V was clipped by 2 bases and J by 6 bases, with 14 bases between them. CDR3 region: CASSEEGGSLEQYF. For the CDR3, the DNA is TGCGCCAGCAGTGAGGAGGGGGGATCTCTCGAGCAGTACTTC.

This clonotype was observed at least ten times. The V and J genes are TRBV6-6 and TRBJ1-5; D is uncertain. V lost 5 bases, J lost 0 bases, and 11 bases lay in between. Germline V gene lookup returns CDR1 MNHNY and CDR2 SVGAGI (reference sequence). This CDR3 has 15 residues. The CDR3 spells CASSPGPNSNQPQHF. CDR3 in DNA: TGTGCCAGCAGTCCCGGGCCAAATAGCAATCAGCCCCAGCATTTT.

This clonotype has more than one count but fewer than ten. The DNA of the CDR3 is TGTGCCAGCAGCTTAGGACTAGCGGGCGACACAGATACGCAGTATTTT. It specifies CASSLGLAGDTDTQYF. J is TRBJ2-3 and V is TRBV7-6, with TRBD2 matching over 10 bases. V lost 1 base and J lost 2; bases outside the gene matches: 3. CDR3 length: 16 amino acids. The germline V gene has CDR1 SGHVS and CDR2 FNYEAQ.

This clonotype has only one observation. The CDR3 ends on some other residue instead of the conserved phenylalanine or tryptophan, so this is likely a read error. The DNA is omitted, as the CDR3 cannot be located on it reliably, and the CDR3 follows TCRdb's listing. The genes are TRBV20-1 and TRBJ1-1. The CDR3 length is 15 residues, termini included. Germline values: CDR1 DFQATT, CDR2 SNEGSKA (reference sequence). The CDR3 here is CSASKSETITTAASS.

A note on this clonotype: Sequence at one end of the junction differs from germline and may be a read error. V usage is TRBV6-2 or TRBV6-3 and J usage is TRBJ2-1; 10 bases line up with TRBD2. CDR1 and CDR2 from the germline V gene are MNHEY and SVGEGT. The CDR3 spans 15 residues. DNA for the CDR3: TGTGCCGGCAGTGACCCGGCTAGCGGGGGCGGGGAGCAGTTCTTC. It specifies CAGSDPASGGGEQFF.

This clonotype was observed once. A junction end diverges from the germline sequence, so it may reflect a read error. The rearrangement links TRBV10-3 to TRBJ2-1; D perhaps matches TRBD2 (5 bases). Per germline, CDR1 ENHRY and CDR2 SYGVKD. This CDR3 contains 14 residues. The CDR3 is CASSLTSNYNEQFF. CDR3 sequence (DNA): TGTGCCAGCAGTTTAACTAGTAACTACAATGAGCAGTTCTTC.

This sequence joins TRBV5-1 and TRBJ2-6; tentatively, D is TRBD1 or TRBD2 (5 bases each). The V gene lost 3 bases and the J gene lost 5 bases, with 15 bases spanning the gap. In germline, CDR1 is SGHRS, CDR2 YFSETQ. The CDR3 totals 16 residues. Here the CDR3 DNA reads TGCGCCAGCAGCTCGGGGCTTCTAGCTAGGGCCAACGTCCTGACTTTC. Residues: CASSSGLLARANVLTF.

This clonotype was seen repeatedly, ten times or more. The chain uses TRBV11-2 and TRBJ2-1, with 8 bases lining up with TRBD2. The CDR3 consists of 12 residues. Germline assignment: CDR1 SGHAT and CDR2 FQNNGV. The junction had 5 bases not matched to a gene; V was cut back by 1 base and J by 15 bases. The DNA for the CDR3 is TGTGCCAGCAGCTTAGTAGACGGGGGGGCGTTCTTC. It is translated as CASSLVDGGAFF.

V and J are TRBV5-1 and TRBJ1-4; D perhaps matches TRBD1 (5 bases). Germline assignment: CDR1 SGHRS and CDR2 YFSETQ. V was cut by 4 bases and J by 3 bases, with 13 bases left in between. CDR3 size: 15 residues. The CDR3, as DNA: TGCGCCAGCAGCCAGTACGGGACGCCTAATGAAAAACTGTTTTTT. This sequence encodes CASSQYGTPNEKLFF.

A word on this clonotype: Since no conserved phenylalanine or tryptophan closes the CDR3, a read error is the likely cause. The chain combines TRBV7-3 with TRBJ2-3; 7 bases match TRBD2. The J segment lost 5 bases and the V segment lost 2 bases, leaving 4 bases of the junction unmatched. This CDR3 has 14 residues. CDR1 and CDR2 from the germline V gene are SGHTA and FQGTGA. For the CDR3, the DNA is TGTGCCAGCAGCTTAGGGGGGGGGGGAGATACGCAGTATTCT. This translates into CASSLGGGGDTQYS.

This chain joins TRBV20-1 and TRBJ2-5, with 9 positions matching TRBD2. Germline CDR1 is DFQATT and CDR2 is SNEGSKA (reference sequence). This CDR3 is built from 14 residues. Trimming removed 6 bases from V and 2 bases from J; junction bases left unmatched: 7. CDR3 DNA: TGCAGTGCCCCGGCGGGGGGGCTTCAAGAGACCCAGTACTTC. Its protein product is CSAPAGGLQETQYF.

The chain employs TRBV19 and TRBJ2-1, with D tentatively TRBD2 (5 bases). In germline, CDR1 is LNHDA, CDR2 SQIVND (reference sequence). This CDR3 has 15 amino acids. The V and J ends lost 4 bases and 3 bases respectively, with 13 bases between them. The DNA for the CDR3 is TGTGCCAGTAGTACCTCCCTAGGAGGCTACAATGAGCAGTTCTTC. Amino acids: CASSTSLGGYNEQFF.

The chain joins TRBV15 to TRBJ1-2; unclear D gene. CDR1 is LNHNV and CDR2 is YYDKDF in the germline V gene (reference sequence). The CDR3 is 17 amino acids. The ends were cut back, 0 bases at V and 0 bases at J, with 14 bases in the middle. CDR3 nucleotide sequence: TGTGCCACCAGCAGAGATAGCCCAGGTATCACTAACTATGGCTACACCTTC. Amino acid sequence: CATSRDSPGITNYGYTF.

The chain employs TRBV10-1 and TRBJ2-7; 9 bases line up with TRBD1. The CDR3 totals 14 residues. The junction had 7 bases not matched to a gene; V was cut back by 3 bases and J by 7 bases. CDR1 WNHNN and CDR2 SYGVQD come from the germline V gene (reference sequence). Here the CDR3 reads CASSEAQGALEQYF. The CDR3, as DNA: TGCGCCAGCAGTGAAGCACAGGGGGCCTTGGAGCAGTACTTC.

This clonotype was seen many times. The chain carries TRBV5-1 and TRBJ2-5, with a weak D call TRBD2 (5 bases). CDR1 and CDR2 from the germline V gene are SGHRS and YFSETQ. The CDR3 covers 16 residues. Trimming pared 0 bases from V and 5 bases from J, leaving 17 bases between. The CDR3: CASSLASRAAQETQYF. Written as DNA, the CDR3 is TGCGCCAGCAGCTTGGCGTCCCGAGCGGCTCAGGAGACCCAGTACTTC. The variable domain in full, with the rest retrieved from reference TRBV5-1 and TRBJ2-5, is KAGVTQTPRYLIKTRGQQVTLSCSPISGHRSVSWYQQTPGQGLQFLFEYFSETQRNKGNFPGRFSGRQFSNSRSEMNVSTLELGDSALYLCASSLASRAAQETQYFGPGTRLLVL.

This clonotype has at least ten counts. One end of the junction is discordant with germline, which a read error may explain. This CDR3 reads CASTGQAYEQYF. The CDR3 coding sequence is TGCGCCAGCACCGGACAGGCCTACGAGCAGTACTTC. The V gene is TRBV28, the J gene TRBJ2-7; TRBD1 matches 7 bases. CDR3 length equals 12 residues. Germline-derived CDR1 and CDR2 are MDHEN and SYDVKM.

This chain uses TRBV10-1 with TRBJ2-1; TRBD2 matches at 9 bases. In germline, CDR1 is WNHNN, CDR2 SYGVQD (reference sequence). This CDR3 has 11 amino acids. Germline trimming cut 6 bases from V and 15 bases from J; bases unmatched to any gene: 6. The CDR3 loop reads CASRDLAGTFF. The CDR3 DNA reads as TGCGCCAGCAGAGATCTAGCGGGGACGTTCTTC.

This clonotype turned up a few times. The CDR3 spells CASSLNGNYGYTF. In DNA, the CDR3 is TGTGCCAGCAGTTTAAACGGAAACTATGGCTACACCTTC. The chain has TRBV12-3 or TRBV12-4 and TRBJ1-2; D remains unclear. The CDR3 loop spans 13 amino acids. Trimming pared 2 bases from V and 2 bases from J, leaving 6 bases between.

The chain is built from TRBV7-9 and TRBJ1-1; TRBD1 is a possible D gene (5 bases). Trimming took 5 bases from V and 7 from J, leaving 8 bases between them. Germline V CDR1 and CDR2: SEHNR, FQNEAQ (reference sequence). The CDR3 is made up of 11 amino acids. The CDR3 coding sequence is TGTGCCAGCAGCACGACAGTTGAAGCTTTCTTT. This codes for CASSTTVEAFF.

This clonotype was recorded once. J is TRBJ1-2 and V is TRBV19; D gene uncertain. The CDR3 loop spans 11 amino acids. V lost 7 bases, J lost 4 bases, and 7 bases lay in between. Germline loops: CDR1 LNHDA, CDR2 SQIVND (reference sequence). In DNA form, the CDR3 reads TGTGCCAGTATGGGCGTCTATGGCTACACCTTC. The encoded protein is CASMGVYGYTF.

CDR3 in amino acids: CAISESRLAGGYTDTQYF. In DNA form, the CDR3 reads TGTGCCATCAGTGAGTCGCGTCTAGCGGGGGGGTACACAGATACGCAGTATTTT. The chain is built from TRBV10-3 and TRBJ2-3, with TRBD2 matching over 12 bases. Germline V gene data show CDR1 as ENHRY and CDR2 as SYGVKD. J was trimmed by 2 bases and V by 0 bases; bases with no gene match: 6. CDR3 length: 18 amino acids.

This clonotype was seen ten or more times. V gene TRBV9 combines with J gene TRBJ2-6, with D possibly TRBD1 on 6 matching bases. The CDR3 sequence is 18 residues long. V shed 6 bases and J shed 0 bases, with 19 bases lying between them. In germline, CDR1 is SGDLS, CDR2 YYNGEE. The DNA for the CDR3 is TGTGCCAGCACCCCGGGGCGCAGGGGTTCCTCTGGGGCCAACGTCCTGACTTTC. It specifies CASTPGRRGSSGANVLTF.